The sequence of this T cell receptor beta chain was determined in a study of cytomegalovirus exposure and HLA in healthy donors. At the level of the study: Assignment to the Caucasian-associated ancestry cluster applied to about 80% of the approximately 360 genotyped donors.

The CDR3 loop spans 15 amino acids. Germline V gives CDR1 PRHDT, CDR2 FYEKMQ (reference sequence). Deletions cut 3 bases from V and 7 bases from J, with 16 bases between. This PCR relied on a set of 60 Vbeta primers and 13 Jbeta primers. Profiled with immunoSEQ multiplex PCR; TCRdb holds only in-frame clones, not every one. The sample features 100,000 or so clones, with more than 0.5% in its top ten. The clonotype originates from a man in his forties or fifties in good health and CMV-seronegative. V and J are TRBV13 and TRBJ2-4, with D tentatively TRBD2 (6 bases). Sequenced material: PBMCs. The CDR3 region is CASSFHSGEYNIQYF. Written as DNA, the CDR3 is TGTGCCAGCAGCTTTCACTCGGGAGAGTATAACATTCAGTACTTC.